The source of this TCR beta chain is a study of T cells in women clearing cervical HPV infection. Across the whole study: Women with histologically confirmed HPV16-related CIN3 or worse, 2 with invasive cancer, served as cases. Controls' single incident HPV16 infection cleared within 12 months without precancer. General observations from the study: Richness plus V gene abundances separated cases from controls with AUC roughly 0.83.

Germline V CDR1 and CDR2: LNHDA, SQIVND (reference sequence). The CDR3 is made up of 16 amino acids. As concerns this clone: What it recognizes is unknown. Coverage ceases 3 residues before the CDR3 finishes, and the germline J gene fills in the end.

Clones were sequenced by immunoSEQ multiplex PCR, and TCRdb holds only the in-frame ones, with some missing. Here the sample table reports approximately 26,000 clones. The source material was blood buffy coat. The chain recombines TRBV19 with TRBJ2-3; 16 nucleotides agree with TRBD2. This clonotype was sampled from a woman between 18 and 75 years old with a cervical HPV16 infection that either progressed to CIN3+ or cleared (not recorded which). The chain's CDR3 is CASSPGLAGGRKTQYF. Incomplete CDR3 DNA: TGTGCCAGTAGTCCGGGACTAGCGGGGGGGCGGAAGACG. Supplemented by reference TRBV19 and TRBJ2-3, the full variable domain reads DGGITQSPKYLFRKEGQNVTLSCEQNLNHDAMYWYRQDPGQGLRLIYYSQIVNDFQKGDIAEGYSVSREKKESFPLTVTSAQKNPTAFYLCASSPGLAGGRKTQYFGPGTRLTVL.